This TCR beta chain was retrieved from a study of technical replicates of blood from several donors. V was shortened by 10 bases and J by 5 bases, with 17 bases between the two germline ends. CDR3 length equals 13 residues. Germline CDR1 reads SNHLY; CDR2 reads FYNNEI. Libraries were prepared by immunoSEQ multiplex PCR; TCRdb keeps only in-frame clonotypes and omits some of them. The sample includes under 65,000 clones, about 93% of them seen just once. The chain combines TRBV2 with TRBJ1-2; TRBD1 is a possible D gene (5 bases). Source material: PBMCs. The sequence derives from a human donor in good health. Some clones in this sample may be carry-over from other donors' samples. The CDR3 nucleotides are TGTGCCACCTTCCTGGAGGGGATGTATGGCTACACCTTC. Translation gives CATFLEGMYGYTF.